The clone carrying this T cell receptor beta chain appeared once. TCRdb's table, derived via immunoSEQ multiplex PCR, lists solely in-frame clones and lacks some. The sample carries approximately 13,000 clones, under 90% recorded once. Germline V CDR1 and CDR2: SQVTM, ANQGSEA. There are 12 residues in the CDR3. The V gene lost 4 bases and the J gene lost 4 bases, with 10 bases spanning the gap. The sample belongs to a study of T cell changes during pregnancy in multiple sclerosis. The clonotype was recovered from a female donor in good health, enrolled as a control in a pregnancy study. The chain joins TRBV29-1 to TRBJ1-2; D not certain. Here the sequenced sample was CD8+ T cells from peripheral blood mononuclear cells, taken after pregnancy. The CDR3 coding sequence is TGCAGCGTTGGCAGCGATACCTATGGCTACACCTTC. Translation gives CSVGSDTYGYTF.